A selection of T cell receptor beta chains follows, all from one sample in a study of human T cells and chemical hapten exposure. MiXCR, run by TCRdb on the RACE reads, gives a single entry per CDR3 protein. The sample has 200,000 to 300,000 distinct CDR3 sequences; about 9% are singletons. Material: whole blood, obtained in connection with sensitization to the hapten diphenylcyclopropenone (DPC). These TCRs come from a woman between 40 and 55 years old with alopecia areata. Some clones in this sample may be carry-over from other donors' samples. Each CDR3 is given with its conserved first and last residue.

v_call cdr3_aa
TRBV12-3/TRBV12-4 CASSLEGISGRNTQYF
TRBV7-3 CASSMGQGDTQYF
TRBV7-2 CASSSDSGNEKLFF
TRBV2 CASSEPDIPEAFF
TRBV6-2/TRBV6-3 CASSIGPPRRSETQYF
TRBV5-1 CASSLGQGRRETQYF
TRBV4-1 CASSQGLHPSGANVLTF
TRBV5-1 CASSFGWELNTGELFF
TRBV25-1 CASSGSYEQYF
TRBV28 CASHAGGTDTQYF
TRBV6-2/TRBV6-3 CASSEQGKHEQFF
TRBV7-2 CASSLDRAGGELFF
TRBV9 CASSVTPWQETQYF
TRBV5-1 CASSLSLDHEQYF
TRBV10-3 CAISAGPSGHSYEQYF
TRBV28 CASSGGYTQYF
TRBV12-3/TRBV12-4 CASSLFGLASTDTQYF
TRBV6-5 CASMRAGSHTGELFF
TRBV5-1 CASSLGNGATEAFF
TRBV18 CASSPPGTGPTDTQYF
TRBV7-8 CASSPAGYEQYF
TRBV28 CASSRLAGARETQYF
TRBV27 CASSLGRNYNEQFF
TRBV5-1 CASSPTPGDRTGELFF
TRBV6-2/TRBV6-3 CASSGLAGGGSSADTQYF
TRBV5-1 CASSLALTAQETQYF